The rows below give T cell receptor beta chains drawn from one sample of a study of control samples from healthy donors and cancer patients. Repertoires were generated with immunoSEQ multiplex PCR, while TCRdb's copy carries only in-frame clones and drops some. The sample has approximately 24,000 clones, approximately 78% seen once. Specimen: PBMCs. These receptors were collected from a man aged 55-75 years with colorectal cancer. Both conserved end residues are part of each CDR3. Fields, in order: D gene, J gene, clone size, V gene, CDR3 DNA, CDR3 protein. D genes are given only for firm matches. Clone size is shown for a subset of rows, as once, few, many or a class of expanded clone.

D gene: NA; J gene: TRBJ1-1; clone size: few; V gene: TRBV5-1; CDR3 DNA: TGCGCCAGCAGCTTGGGACACGGCTTTGGGGCTGAAGCTTTCTTT; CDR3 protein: CASSLGHGFGAEAFF
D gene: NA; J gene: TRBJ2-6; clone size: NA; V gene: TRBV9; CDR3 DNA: TGTGCCAGCAGCGTCGGGGCCCCACTCTCTGGGGCCAACGTCCTGACTTTC; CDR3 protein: CASSVGAPLSGANVLTF
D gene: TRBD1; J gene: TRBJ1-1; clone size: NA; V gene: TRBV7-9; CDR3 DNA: TGTGCCAGCGGATCCCGGACAGGGTCGACTGAAGCTTTCTTT; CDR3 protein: CASGSRTGSTEAFF
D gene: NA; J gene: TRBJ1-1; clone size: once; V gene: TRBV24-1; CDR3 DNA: TGTGCCACCAGTGATTTTCGCGGTTTGGAAGCTTTCTTT; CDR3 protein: CATSDFRGLEAFF
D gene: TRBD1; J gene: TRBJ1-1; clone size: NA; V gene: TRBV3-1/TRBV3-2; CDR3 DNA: TGTGCCAGCAGCCAAGGCTTCAGGGGGGGGGCTTTCTTT; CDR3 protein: CASSQGFRGGAFF
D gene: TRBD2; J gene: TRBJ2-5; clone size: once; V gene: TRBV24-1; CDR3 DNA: TGTGCCACCAGTGATTTAGGAGCTAGCGGCGGACCACAATTAGAGACCCAGTACTTC; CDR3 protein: CATSDLGASGGPQLETQYF
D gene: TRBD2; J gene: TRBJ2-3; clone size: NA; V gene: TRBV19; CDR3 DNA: TGTGCCAGTACCATAGGGACTACCTACACAGATACGCAGTATTTT; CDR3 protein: CASTIGTTYTDTQYF
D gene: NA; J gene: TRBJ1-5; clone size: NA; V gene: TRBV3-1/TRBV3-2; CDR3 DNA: TGTGCCAGCAGCCAAGAACCTCAACGGGGGAATCAGCCCCAGCATTTT; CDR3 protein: CASSQEPQRGNQPQHF
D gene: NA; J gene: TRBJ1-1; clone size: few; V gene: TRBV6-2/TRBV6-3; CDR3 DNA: TGTGCCAGCAGTTCCTACTGGGGGGCCACTGAAGCTTTCTTT; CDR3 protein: CASSSYWGATEAFF
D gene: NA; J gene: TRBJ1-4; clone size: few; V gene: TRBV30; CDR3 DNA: TGTGCCTGGCGAAAGACAGGCCTTAATGAAAAACTGTTTTTT; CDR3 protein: CAWRKTGLNEKLFF